The 11 T cell receptor beta chains listed next were all sequenced from one sample in a study of cytomegalovirus exposure and HLA in healthy donors. A multiplex PCR was run with 60 Vbeta primers and 13 Jbeta primers. TCRdb keeps only in-frame clones here, not all; method: immunoSEQ multiplex PCR. Altogether about 160,000 clones are present, around 76% being singletons, with the ten largest covering approximately 1.6%. Sequencing input: PBMCs. These receptors were obtained from a girl aged 5-17 years in good health and CMV-seropositive.

The J gene is TRBJ1-5, the V gene TRBV21-1; TRBD1 is the table's D call and was not checked against the DNA. TRBV21-1 is shown as a pseudogene. The CDR3 consists of 17 residues. In DNA form, the CDR3 reads TGTGCCAGCAGCTCCTTCCAGGGTGAGGATGGCAATCAGCCCCAGCATTTT. This gives the protein CASSSFQGEDGNQPQHF.

The V call is TRBV5-1, the J call TRBJ2-5; maybe TRBD2 (5 bases). The CDR3 length is 13 residues. Germline V gene sequence: CDR1 SGHRS, CDR2 YFSETQ. Trimming stripped 2 bases from V and 2 bases from J, with 7 bases between. The CDR3 DNA follows: TGCGCCAGCAGCTTAGCGGTGCAAGAGACCCAGTACTTC. Protein product: CASSLAVQETQYF.

The genes are TRBV7-9 and TRBJ2-3; the D is unclear. Looked up from germline, CDR1 is SEHNR and CDR2 is FQNEAQ (reference sequence). The V gene lost 5 bases and the J gene lost 6 bases, with 9 bases spanning the gap. The CDR3 has 12 amino acids. CDR3 sequence (DNA): TGTGCCAGCAGCCCCCTGCAGGATACGCAGTATTTT. Translated, it gives CASSPLQDTQYF.

This chain joins TRBV27 and TRBJ2-7; D may be TRBD2 (6 bases). V gave up 6 bases and J gave up 2 bases, with 17 bases separating them. Per germline, CDR1 MNHEY and CDR2 SMNVEV (reference sequence). CDR3 length: 15 residues. CDR3 sequence reads: CASSPYGGKTYEQYF. The CDR3 region has the DNA TGTGCCAGCAGCCCCTATGGCGGGAAAACCTACGAGCAGTACTTC.

V and J are TRBV27 and TRBJ1-5, with D perhaps TRBD1 (6 bases). The CDR3 is 13 residues long. The V gene's germline CDR1 is MNHEY and CDR2 SMNVEV (reference sequence). The V gene lost 5 bases and the J gene lost 5 bases, with 10 bases spanning the gap. The CDR3: CASSEDSYQPQHF. The CDR3 coding sequence is TGTGCCAGCAGTGAGGACAGTTATCAGCCCCAGCATTTT.

The chain joins TRBV2 to TRBJ2-7; 8 bases map to TRBD1. The CDR3 extends over 13 amino acids. V was pared by 6 bases and J by 6 bases, with 7 bases of the junction left unmatched. CDR1 and CDR2 from the germline V gene are SNHLY and FYNNEI. The CDR3 loop reads CASRMDRVSEQYF. The DNA for the CDR3 is TGTGCCAGCAGGATGGACAGGGTTAGCGAGCAGTACTTC.

The CDR3 is CASSSAGGYEQYF. The DNA for the CDR3 is TGTGCCAGCAGCTCGGCAGGGGGCTACGAGCAGTACTTC. The chain employs TRBV7-8 and TRBJ2-7; the match to TRBD1 covers 7 bases. This CDR3 region has 13 residues. Per germline, CDR1 SGHVS and CDR2 FQNEAQ. The V and J ends lost 4 bases and 3 bases, in that order; junction bases with no gene match: 3.

V is TRBV7-6 and J is TRBJ2-7, with D perhaps TRBD1 (5 bases). V lost 2 bases to trimming and J lost 5 bases, with 10 bases between them. The CDR3 loop spans 13 amino acids. Germline CDR1 SGHVS, CDR2 FNYEAQ. The CDR3 DNA is TGTGCCAGCAGCTTAACTGGGGCCCACGAGCAGTACTTC. It encodes CASSLTGAHEQYF.

This chain joins TRBV27 and TRBJ2-7; D not certain. In germline, CDR1 is MNHEY, CDR2 SMNVEV (reference sequence). The V gene lost 3 bases and the J gene lost 0 bases, with 6 bases spanning the gap. CDR3 length equals 13 residues. CDR3 in DNA: TGTGCCAGCAGTTTTTCTATCTCCTACGAGCAGTACTTC. Protein product: CASSFSISYEQYF.

Notes on this clone: The sample carries other DNA sequences with the same CDR3. The chain links TRBV6-1 to TRBJ2-3, with TRBD1 matching 11 bases. Germline trimming cut 5 bases from V and 4 bases from J; bases unmatched to any gene: 5. This CDR3 spans 15 amino acids. Looked up from germline, CDR1 is MNHNS and CDR2 is SASEGT. Here the CDR3 DNA reads TGTGCCAGCAGTATCCGGGACAGGGGGTCAGATACGCAGTATTTT. Its translation: CASSIRDRGSDTQYF.

The J gene is TRBJ1-5, the V gene TRBV19; the D is unclear. The CDR3 totals 15 residues. Per the germline V gene, CDR1 is LNHDA and CDR2 is SQIVND (reference sequence). V was pared by 5 bases and J by 3 bases, with 14 bases between. This CDR3 is CASSAAGGYNQPQHF. CDR3 bases: TGTGCCAGTAGTGCAGCGGGAGGATACAATCAGCCCCAGCATTTT.